Each of the 12 T cell receptor beta chains below was sequenced from the same sample in a study of OX40 agonist ivuxolimab in advanced cancers. The repertoire was sequenced with immunoSEQ multiplex PCR; TCRdb's copy has only in-frame clones and lacks some. The sample has about 48,000 clones, roughly 91% seen once. The sample was CD4+ or CD8+ T cells sorted from blood, taken in a trial of the OX40 agonist ivuxolimab. The receptors stem from an adult with an advanced solid tumor such as melanoma, head and neck, liver or kidney cancer.

The chain uses TRBV27 and TRBJ1-4; TRBD1 matches 7 bases. V trimming: 4 bases; J trimming: 5 bases; junction bases outside the gene matches: 7. The germline gives CDR1 MNHEY, CDR2 SMNVEV (reference sequence). This CDR3 is 15 amino acids long. The CDR3 bases are TGTGCCAGCAGTTCCCAGGGACAGCAGAATGAAAAACTGTTTTTT. Residues: CASSSQGQQNEKLFF.

The chain couples TRBV4-1 to TRBJ2-7; D is perhaps TRBD2 (5 bases). Germline assignment: CDR1 MGHRA and CDR2 YSYEKL. The V end lost 2 bases, the J end lost 6 bases, and 11 bases lay between the germline ends. This CDR3 spans 13 amino acids. CDR3 in amino acids: CASSQLLVSEQYF. Here the CDR3 DNA reads TGCGCCAGCAGCCAACTACTAGTATCCGAGCAGTACTTC.

Regarding this clone: Its ends do not fully match the called genes, so a read error is possible. This sequence joins TRBV6-5 and TRBJ1-2; D uncertain. This CDR3 spans 14 amino acids. Germline values: CDR1 MNHEY, CDR2 SVGAGI. CDR3 sequence reads: CAISESPDNYGYTF. The CDR3 DNA is TGTGCCATCAGTGAGTCTCCGGATAACTATGGCTACACCTTC.

The V and J genes are TRBV5-6 and TRBJ1-4; D not resolved. Germline V gives CDR1 SGHDT, CDR2 YYEEEE. The CDR3 loop spans 13 amino acids. The V and J ends lost 1 base and 10 bases respectively, with 11 bases between them. The CDR3 DNA sequence: TGTGCCAGCAGCTTGTCAGCCATCAGAAAACTGTTTTTT. Translating gives CASSLSAIRKLFF.

The gene calls are TRBV29-1 and TRBJ1-2; D remains unclear. V lost 4 bases, J lost 4 bases, and 10 bases lay in between. This CDR3 region has 12 residues. Germline values: CDR1 SQVTM, CDR2 ANQGSEA. The CDR3 reads CSVGEEFYGYTF. The CDR3 region has the DNA TGCAGCGTTGGAGAAGAGTTCTATGGCTACACCTTC.

The chain recombines TRBV5-1 with TRBJ2-3, with unresolved D. The germline gives CDR1 SGHRS, CDR2 YFSETQ. The V end was cut by 5 bases, the J end by 4 bases, with 11 bases between. This CDR3 comprises 13 residues. CDR3 sequence: CASRPEIADTQYF. CDR3 DNA sequence: TGCGCCAGCAGACCCGAGATCGCAGATACGCAGTATTTT.

V usage is TRBV4-1 and J usage is TRBJ2-7; D is uncertain. Trimming took 0 bases from V and 2 from J, leaving 8 bases between them. The V gene's germline CDR1 is MGHRA and CDR2 YSYEKL. This CDR3 contains 14 residues. As DNA, the CDR3 is TGCGCCAGCAGCCAAGATGGCGGAACCTACGAGCAGTACTTC. Translated, it gives CASSQDGGTYEQYF.

This rearrangement joins TRBV5-1 to TRBJ2-7, with D uncertain. The CDR3 loop spans 15 amino acids. Deletions cut 5 bases from V and 2 bases from J, with 17 bases between. Germline loops: CDR1 SGHRS, CDR2 YFSETQ. As DNA, the CDR3 is TGCGCCAGCAGTGGGTTCCCGACAAACCCCTACGAGCAGTACTTC. Residues: CASSGFPTNPYEQYF.

This sequence joins TRBV28 and TRBJ2-5, with D possibly matching TRBD2 (6 bases). The CDR3 covers 15 residues. Germline V gene data show CDR1 as MDHEN and CDR2 as SYDVKM. V was cut by 5 bases and J by 4 bases, with 17 bases left in between. The CDR3 loop is CASSPPWAAGETQYF. The CDR3 nucleotides read TGTGCCAGCAGTCCTCCCTGGGCAGCGGGAGAGACCCAGTACTTC.

The chain uses TRBV6-4 and TRBJ2-3, with D maybe TRBD1 (7 bases). The V end lost 1 base, the J end lost 1 base, and 12 bases lay between the germline ends. Germline V gene sequence: CDR1 MRHNA, CDR2 SNTAGT. The CDR3 covers 16 residues. The CDR3 sequence: CASSDCRGARTDTQYF. The CDR3 DNA is TGTGCCAGCAGTGACTGCAGGGGGGCTCGCACAGATACGCAGTATTTT.

This chain joins TRBV11-2 and TRBJ2-7, with D perhaps TRBD1 (6 bases). CDR1 and CDR2 from the germline V gene are SGHAT and FQNNGV. The CDR3 consists of 12 residues. Trimming removed 5 bases from V and 3 bases from J, with 8 bases in between. The CDR3 DNA sequence: TGTGCCAGCAGCCCGACAGGCTACGAGCAGTACTTC. It codes for CASSPTGYEQYF.

The chain joins TRBV29-1 to TRBJ2-7; weak D call: TRBD1 (6 bases). Germline V CDR1 and CDR2: SQVTM, ANQGSEA. Trimming removed 6 bases from V and 3 bases from J, with 15 bases in between. The CDR3 extends over 13 amino acids. The CDR3 DNA reads as TGCAGCGTAGGGCAGGGGTCTAGCTACGAGCAGTACTTC. Its translation: CSVGQGSSYEQYF.